Listed below are T cell receptor beta chains from one sample, sequenced in a study of T-cell memory formation after mild COVID-19. TCRdb analysed the 5' RACE reads with MiXCR anew, one entry per CDR3 protein. The sample includes 92,000 or so distinct CDR3 sequences, about 13% of them seen just once. Sample: PBMCs or a T cell subset sorted from them (not recorded which). The receptor source for this set is an adult woman who had mild COVID-19 (a few samples of this study predate the infection). Cell type and time point are not known. CDR3s include the opening cysteine and the closing phenylalanine or tryptophan. D genes are given only for firm matches. Size is stated for part of the rows, as once, few or many counts, or as a class when the clone is expanded.

D gene	clone size	V gene	CDR3 length	J gene	CDR3 protein	CDR3 DNA
-	-	TRBV12-3/TRBV12-4	15	TRBJ2-1	CASSLGPGAYNEQFF	TGTGCCAGCAGTTTGGGTCCCGGGGCTTACAATGAGCAGTTCTTC
-	-	TRBV27	15	TRBJ2-1	CASKGWSGTNNEQFF	TGTGCCAGCAAGGGATGGTCCGGGACCAACAATGAGCAGTTCTTC
-	few	TRBV12-3/TRBV12-4	12	TRBJ2-5	CASSSSPEAQYF	TGTGCCAGCAGTTCCTCGCCTGAGGCCCAGTACTTC
TRBD2	few	TRBV12-3/TRBV12-4	13	TRBJ2-7	CASSGTSSYEQYF	TGTGCCAGCAGTGGGACTAGCAGCTACGAGCAGTACTTC
TRBD2	-	TRBV7-2	16	TRBJ2-7	CASSLKGLAGSYEQYF	TGTGCCAGCAGCTTAAAAGGGCTAGCGGGTTCCTACGAGCAGTACTTC
TRBD1	few	TRBV30	13	TRBJ1-2	CAWMGQGSYGYTF	TGTGCCTGGATGGGACAGGGCAGCTATGGCTACACCTTC
TRBD2	-	TRBV9	15	TRBJ2-7	CASSLLAGQDYEQYF	TGTGCCAGCAGCTTACTAGCGGGGCAAGACTACGAGCAGTACTTC
-	few	TRBV20-1	12	TRBJ2-1	CSPLTRRDEQFF	TGCAGTCCCCTAACCCGACGGGATGAGCAGTTCTTC
-	few	TRBV20-1	16	TRBJ1-4	CSALDGKRATNEKLFF	TGCAGTGCTTTGGACGGGAAGAGGGCAACTAATGAAAAACTGTTTTTT
TRBD2	-	TRBV12-3/TRBV12-4	16	TRBJ2-1	CASSPAYSGGAGEQFF	TGTGCCAGCAGTCCTGCCTATAGCGGGGGGGCCGGTGAGCAGTTCTTC
-	few	TRBV11-2	16	TRBJ2-1	CASSLVSRLLGDEQFF	TGTGCCAGCAGCTTAGTATCTAGATTATTAGGGGATGAGCAGTTCTTC
-	many	TRBV12-3/TRBV12-4	15	TRBJ2-1	CASSLPGTVMNEQFF	TGTGCCAGCAGTTTACCCGGGACTGTGATGAATGAGCAGTTCTTC
-	few	TRBV21-1	17	TRBJ1-6	CASSFRTGGSDSSPLHF	TGTGCCAGCAGCTTCCGGACAGGGGGCTCTGACAGTTCACCCCTCCACTTT
-	few	TRBV12-3/TRBV12-4	16	TRBJ2-3	CASSPRRGLRTDTQYF	TGTGCCAGCAGTCCCCGTAGAGGCCTCCGCACAGATACGCAGTATTTT
-	few	TRBV29-1	12	TRBJ1-2	CSVEPVNYGYTF	TGCAGCGTTGAGCCGGTGAACTATGGCTACACCTTC
-	few	TRBV20-1	15	TRBJ1-4	CSARDFTESNEKLFF	TGCAGTGCTAGAGATTTCACAGAGAGTAATGAAAAACTGTTTTTT
-	-	TRBV12-1	9	TRBJ1-1	CASSHKAFF	TGTGCCAGCAGCCATAAAGCTTTCTTT
-	-	TRBV7-9	14	TRBJ2-7	CASSLGQRPYEQYF	TGTGCCAGCAGCTTAGGGCAGAGACCTTACGAGCAGTACTTC
TRBD1	-	TRBV9	13	TRBJ2-2	CASNEGGFGELFF	TGTGCCAGCAACGAAGGGGGCTTCGGGGAGCTGTTTTTT
TRBD2	-	TRBV24-1	15	TRBJ2-1	CATSPGTSVVNEQFF	TGTGCCACCTCCCCCGGGACTAGCGTGGTAAATGAGCAGTTCTTC
-	few	TRBV5-6	16	TRBJ2-1	CASSPGRTNSYNEQFF	TGTGCCAGCAGCCCGGGGCGGACAAACTCCTACAATGAGCAGTTCTTC
-	few	TRBV20-1	15	TRBJ2-7	CSAEDPGHPNYEQYF	TGCAGTGCTGAAGATCCGGGTCATCCGAACTACGAGCAGTACTTC
-	-	TRBV6-2/TRBV6-3	12	TRBJ2-1	CASSDPSDEQFF	TGTGCCAGCAGTGACCCGAGCGATGAGCAGTTCTTC
-	few	TRBV7-6	15	TRBJ2-1	CASSLALVPYNEQFF	TGTGCCAGCAGCTTAGCGTTGGTTCCCTACAATGAGCAGTTCTTC
TRBD2	-	TRBV7-9	15	TRBJ2-2	CASSLSGSHTGELFF	TGTGCCAGCAGCTTGAGCGGGAGTCACACCGGGGAGCTGTTTTTT
TRBD2	many	TRBV7-2	18	TRBJ2-3	CASSISGLPIGGADTQYF	TGTGCCAGCAGCATCTCGGGACTCCCAATTGGGGGGGCAGATACGCAGTATTTT
-	many	TRBV29-1	12	TRBJ2-7	CSVSETNYEQYF	TGCAGCGTTTCCGAGACGAACTACGAGCAGTACTTC
TRBD1	-	TRBV5-6	14	TRBJ1-2	CASSEGQGIYGYTF	TGTGCCAGCAGCGAAGGACAGGGGATCTATGGCTACACCTTC
TRBD2	-	TRBV19	18	TRBJ2-2	CASSTRLAGIPGAGELFF	TGTGCCAGTAGTACTCGACTAGCGGGAATCCCAGGGGCCGGGGAGCTGTTTTTT
-	-	TRBV18	18	TRBJ1-5	CASSPSPAGHFPQSPQHF	TGTGCCAGCTCACCTAGCCCGGCAGGCCACTTCCCCCAATCGCCCCAGCATTTT
TRBD2	few	TRBV20-1	16	TRBJ2-7	CSARDEGLAAAYEQYF	TGCAGTGCTAGAGATGAGGGACTAGCGGCTGCCTACGAGCAGTACTTC
-	-	TRBV15	15	TRBJ2-5	CATSRDTETGETQYF	TGTGCCACCAGCAGAGACACAGAAACCGGGGAGACCCAGTACTTC
TRBD2	few	TRBV7-9	15	TRBJ2-1	CASSLGLADNNEQFF	TGTGCCAGCAGCTTAGGTCTAGCGGACAACAATGAGCAGTTCTTC